These 21 T cell receptor beta chains came from one sample sequenced in a study of cytomegalovirus exposure and HLA in healthy donors. Using immunoSEQ multiplex PCR, the repertoire was profiled, and TCRdb retains in-frame clones only, with some absent. The table includes about 130,000 clones, just under 85% detected once. The sequenced sample was PBMCs. These receptor sequences come from a man aged 25 to 40 in good health and CMV-seropositive.

This clone has a count of ten or more. The J gene is TRBJ2-5, the V gene TRBV7-9; 14 nucleotides align to TRBD2. V shed 5 bases and J 2 bases; nucleotides not matched to a gene: 4. Per the germline V gene, CDR1 is SEHNR and CDR2 is FQNEAQ (reference sequence). This CDR3 has 16 amino acids. The CDR3: CASSQTSGRAQETQYF. CDR3 sequence (DNA): TGTGCCAGCAGCCAGACTAGCGGGAGGGCACAAGAGACCCAGTACTTC.

The chain recombines TRBV19 with TRBJ2-2, with TRBD2 identical over 13 bases. The V gene end was trimmed by 2 bases and the J gene end by 6 bases; junction bases not matched to a gene: 0. CDR1 and CDR2 (germline): LNHDA, SQIVND (reference sequence). This CDR3 region has 15 residues. Here the CDR3 DNA reads TGTGCCAGTAGTATAACTAGCGGGGGGGCCGGGGAGCTGTTTTTT. Translation: CASSITSGGAGELFF.

This chain uses TRBV9 with TRBJ2-1, with 14 bases that match TRBD2. V dropped 3 bases and J dropped 6; count of bases not matched to a gene: 2. The CDR3 has 15 residues. Germline lookup yields CDR1 SGDLS and CDR2 YYNGEE. CDR3 amino acids: CASSGGLAGANEQFF. The CDR3 DNA reads as TGTGCCAGCAGCGGGGGACTAGCGGGAGCCAATGAGCAGTTCTTC.

The genes are TRBV30 and TRBJ2-3; 10 nucleotides line up with TRBD2. Losses at the gene ends were 4 bases for V and 7 bases for J; bases not matched to a gene: 5. This CDR3 contains 13 residues. The germline V gene has CDR1 GTSNPN and CDR2 SVGIG (reference sequence). The CDR3 protein is CAWTTSGTNTQYF. CDR3 coding DNA: TGTGCCTGGACTACTAGCGGGACGAATACGCAGTATTTT.

The chain has TRBV10-3 and TRBJ1-2, with a possible D match to TRBD1 (5 bases). Trimming shortened V by 7 bases and J by 4 bases, and 19 bases separated the two germline ends. Germline assignment: CDR1 ENHRY and CDR2 SYGVKD. This CDR3 region has 15 residues. The CDR3 loop reads CAIKPREGEVYGYTF. The CDR3 DNA follows: TGTGCCATCAAACCCAGAGAAGGGGAAGTCTATGGCTACACCTTC.

This clone has a single count. V and J are TRBV6-6 and TRBJ1-6, with D possibly TRBD1 on 6 matching bases. This CDR3 is 14 amino acids long. Per germline, CDR1 MNHNY and CDR2 SVGAGI (reference sequence). V dropped 4 bases and J dropped 6 bases, with 10 bases sitting between them. This chain's CDR3 is CASSLDSSNSPLHF. In DNA form, the CDR3 reads TGTGCCAGCAGTTTGGACAGTAGTAATTCACCCCTCCACTTT.

The chain joins TRBV18 to TRBJ2-5; the D is unclear. The germline V gene has CDR1 KGHSH and CDR2 LQKENI. The CDR3 loop spans 13 amino acids. V lost 1 base and J 2 bases, leaving 5 bases between the germline ends. The CDR3 DNA reads as TGTGCCAGCTCACCACTCAGGCAAGAGACCCAGTACTTC. Amino acid sequence: CASSPLRQETQYF.

This chain connects TRBV6-5 to TRBJ1-2; no clear D gene. Trimming left V 6 bases short and J 4 bases short, with 6 bases between. CDR1 and CDR2 from the germline V gene are MNHEY and SVGAGI. The CDR3 has 11 amino acids. The CDR3 loop is CASRSRYGYTF. CDR3 DNA sequence: TGTGCCAGCAGGTCTCGCTATGGCTACACCTTC.

The V call is TRBV19, the J call TRBJ2-1; 8 bases agree with TRBD1. Trimming took 6 bases from V and 9 from J; bases not matched to a gene: 16. The CDR3 runs 16 residues. The germline V gene encodes CDR1 LNHDA and CDR2 SQIVND (reference sequence). The CDR3 loop is CASSRIGQGRFGEQFF. The CDR3 bases are TGTGCCAGTAGCCGAATCGGACAGGGAAGATTCGGTGAGCAGTTCTTC.

V usage is TRBV7-3 and J usage is TRBJ1-2, with 9 positions matching TRBD1. The germline V gene has CDR1 SGHTA and CDR2 FQGTGA. The CDR3 consists of 16 residues. The ends lost 0 bases at V and 14 bases at J; junction bases unmatched: 16. CDR3 bases: TGTGCCAGCAGCTTAACGCACCTGGGACAGGGATCCGGTAGGACCTTC. This translates into CASSLTHLGQGSGRTF.

This clone was counted only a few times. The chain carries TRBV5-4 and TRBJ1-2, with TRBD1 as a possible D gene (5 bases). V was cut by 4 bases and J by 12 bases, with 19 bases left in between. Germline V CDR1 and CDR2: SGHNT, YYREEE (reference sequence). This CDR3 region has 13 residues. The CDR3 reads CASSELQGVGNTF. The CDR3 region has the DNA TGTGCCAGCAGCGAACTTCAGGGCGTAGGGAACACCTTC. Full variable domain (outside the CDR3, taken from reference TRBV5-4 and TRBJ1-2): ETGVTQSPTHLIKTRGQQVTLRCSSQSGHNTVSWYQQALGQGPQFIFQYYREEENGRGNFPPRFSGLQFPNYSSELNVNALELDDSALYLCASSELQGVGNTFGSGTRLTVV.

The genes are TRBV6-5 and TRBJ2-7; D is perhaps TRBD1 (5 bases). Germline CDR1 reads MNHEY; CDR2 reads SVGAGI. Trimming took off 10 bases at V and 5 bases at J, with 21 bases between the two ends. This CDR3 comprises 14 residues. CDR3 nucleotide sequence: TGTGCCACCAGGGTCGACGGAGCCTCGAACGAGCAGTACTTC. It yields the protein CATRVDGASNEQYF.

This clone was counted ten times or more. The chain has TRBV6-1 and TRBJ2-7; 7 bases are shared with TRBD2. The CDR3 contains 14 residues. Germline lookup yields CDR1 MNHNS and CDR2 SASEGT. Trimming removed 4 bases from V and 4 bases from J; junction bases left unmatched: 7. DNA of the CDR3: TGTGCCAGCAGTGCGGTTTCTAGCGGTTACGAGCAGTACTTC. Its protein product is CASSAVSSGYEQYF.

Here the CDR3 reads CASSLGDRGVSTEAFF. The CDR3 region has the DNA TGCGCCAGCAGCTTGGGTGACAGGGGAGTTTCCACTGAAGCTTTCTTT. The chain has TRBV5-1 and TRBJ1-1; 8 bases agree with TRBD1. The V segment lost 0 bases and the J segment 4 bases; nucleotides outside the gene matches: 8. Germline V gene lookup returns CDR1 SGHRS and CDR2 YFSETQ. The CDR3 totals 16 residues.

This chain joins TRBV2 and TRBJ2-7; tentative D call: TRBD2 (6 bases). Trimming left V 8 bases short and J 0 bases short, with 17 bases between. The CDR3 consists of 15 residues. Germline-derived CDR1 and CDR2 are SNHLY and FYNNEI. The CDR3 region is CASYQEGWGSYEQYF. CDR3 coding DNA: TGTGCCAGCTATCAGGAGGGTTGGGGCTCCTACGAGCAGTACTTC.

As for this clone: The junction differs from germline at one of its ends, possibly a read error. The J gene is TRBJ1-3, the V gene TRBV2, with D unclear. The CDR3 is 15 residues long. Germline CDR1 is SNHLY and CDR2 is FYNNEI. The CDR3 nucleotides read TGTGCCAGCAGCGAAGAAACAAGCTCTGGAAACACCATATATTTT. It yields the protein CASSEETSSGNTIYF. The variable domain in full, with the rest retrieved from reference TRBV2 and TRBJ1-3, is EPEVTQTPSHQVTQMGQEVILRCVPISNHLYFYWYRQILGQKVEFLVSFYNNEISEKSEIFDDQFSVERPDGSNFTLKIRSTKLEDSAMYFCASSEETSSGNTIYFGEGSWLTVV.

The rearrangement uses TRBV2 and TRBJ2-1, with 9 bases lining up with TRBD2. There are 18 residues in the CDR3. V lost 10 bases and J lost 0; bases outside the gene matches: 16. Germline CDR1 and CDR2: SNHLY and FYNNEI. CDR3 in DNA: TGTGCCACCACCGTAGCTAGCGGGGCCATGATCTCCTACAATGAGCAGTTCTTC. It encodes CATTVASGAMISYNEQFF. The full variable domain, completed using reference TRBV2 and TRBJ2-1, is EPEVTQTPSHQVTQMGQEVILRCVPISNHLYFYWYRQILGQKVEFLVSFYNNEISEKSEIFDDQFSVERPDGSNFTLKIRSTKLEDSAMYFCATTVASGAMISYNEQFFGPGTRLTVL.

The chain is built from TRBV7-9 and TRBJ2-2, with 8 bases lining up with TRBD1. Losses at the gene ends were 5 bases for V and 3 bases for J; bases not matched to a gene: 8. Germline CDR1 and CDR2: SEHNR and FQNEAQ (reference sequence). The CDR3 loop spans 16 amino acids. The CDR3 DNA reads as TGTGCCAGCAGCCACGACAGGGGCTACTACACCGGGGAGCTGTTTTTT. This encodes CASSHDRGYYTGELFF.

This chain links TRBV7-6 with TRBJ2-3; D is unresolved. CDR1 and CDR2 (germline): SGHVS, FNYEAQ. The V end was cut by 1 base, the J end by 3 bases, with 8 bases between. This CDR3 spans 14 amino acids. The DNA for the CDR3 is TGTGCCAGCAGCTTAGGTCCGGAGACAGATACGCAGTATTTT. Translation: CASSLGPETDTQYF. Variable domain in full (rest from reference TRBV7-6 and TRBJ2-3): GAGVSQSPRYKVTKRGQDVALRCDPISGHVSLYWYRQALGQGPEFLTYFNYEAQQDKSGLPNDRFSAERPEGSISTLTIQRTEQRDSAMYRCASSLGPETDTQYFGPGTRLTVL.

The rearrangement uses TRBV18 and TRBJ2-3; 11 nucleotides align to TRBD1. This CDR3 is built from 15 residues. Germline CDR1 KGHSH, CDR2 LQKENI. The V and J ends lost 6 bases and 5 bases, in that order; junction bases with no gene match: 7. The CDR3 sequence is CASSPGQGAGDTQYF. For the CDR3, the DNA is TGTGCCAGCTCCCCCGGACAGGGGGCGGGAGATACGCAGTATTTT.

The chain combines TRBV2 with TRBJ2-1; 9 positions match TRBD2. Germline V gene lookup returns CDR1 SNHLY and CDR2 FYNNEI. J lost 6 bases, V lost 7 bases, and 10 bases had no gene match. This CDR3 has 15 amino acids. CDR3 nucleotide sequence: TGTGCCAGCAACTTAGTTAGCGGGAGCGTCAATGAGCAGTTCTTC. Amino acid sequence: CASNLVSGSVNEQFF.